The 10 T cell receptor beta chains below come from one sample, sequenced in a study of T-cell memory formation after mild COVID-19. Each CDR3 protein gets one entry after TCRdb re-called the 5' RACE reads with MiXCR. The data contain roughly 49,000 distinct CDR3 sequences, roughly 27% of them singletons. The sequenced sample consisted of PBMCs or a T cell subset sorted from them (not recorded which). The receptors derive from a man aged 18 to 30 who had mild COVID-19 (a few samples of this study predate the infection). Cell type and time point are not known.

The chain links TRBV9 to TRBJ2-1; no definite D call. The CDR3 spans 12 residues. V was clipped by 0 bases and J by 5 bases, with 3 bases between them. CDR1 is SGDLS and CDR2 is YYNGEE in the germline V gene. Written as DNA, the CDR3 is TGTGCCAGCAGCGTAGATAACAATGAGCAGTTCTTC. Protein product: CASSVDNNEQFF. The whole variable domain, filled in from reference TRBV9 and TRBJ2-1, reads DSGVTQTPKHLITATGQRVTLRCSPRSGDLSVYWYQQSLDQGLQFLIQYYNGEERAKGNILERFSAQQFPDLHSELNLSSLELGDSALYFCASSVDNNEQFFGPGTRLTVL.

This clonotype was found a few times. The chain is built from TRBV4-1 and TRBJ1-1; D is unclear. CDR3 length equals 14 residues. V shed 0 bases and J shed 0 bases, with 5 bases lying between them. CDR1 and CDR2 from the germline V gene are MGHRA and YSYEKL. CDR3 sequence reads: CASSQESMNTEAFF. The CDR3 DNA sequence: TGCGCCAGCAGCCAAGAATCCATGAACACTGAAGCTTTCTTT.

The chain's CDR3 is CSAEKLGTVFAEAFF. CDR3 nucleotide sequence: TGCAGTGCCGAAAAGCTGGGGACAGTCTTCGCTGAAGCTTTCTTT. The J gene is TRBJ1-1, the V gene TRBV20-1, with TRBD1 matching 7 bases. V shed 6 bases, J shed 6 bases, and the junction held 16 bases outside the gene matches. Germline V CDR1 and CDR2: DFQATT, SNEGSKA (reference sequence). The CDR3 is 15 residues long.

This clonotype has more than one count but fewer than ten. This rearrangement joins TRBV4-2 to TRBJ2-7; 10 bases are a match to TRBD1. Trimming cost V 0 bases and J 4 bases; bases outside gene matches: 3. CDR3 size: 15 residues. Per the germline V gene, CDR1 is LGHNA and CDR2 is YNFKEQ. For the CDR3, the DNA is TGTGCCAGCAGCCAAGAGACAGGGGGCACATACGAGCAGTACTTC. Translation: CASSQETGGTYEQYF.

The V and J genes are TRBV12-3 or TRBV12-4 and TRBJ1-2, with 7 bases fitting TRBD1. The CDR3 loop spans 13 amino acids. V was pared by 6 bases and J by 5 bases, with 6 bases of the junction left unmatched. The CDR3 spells CASSLQGWYGYTF. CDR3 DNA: TGTGCCAGCAGCCTACAGGGGTGGTATGGCTACACCTTC.

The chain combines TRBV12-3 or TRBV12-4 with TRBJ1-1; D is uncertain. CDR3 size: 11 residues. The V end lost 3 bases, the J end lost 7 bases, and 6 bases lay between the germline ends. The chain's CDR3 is CASSFGFEAFF. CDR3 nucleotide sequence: TGTGCCAGCAGTTTCGGGTTTGAAGCTTTCTTT.

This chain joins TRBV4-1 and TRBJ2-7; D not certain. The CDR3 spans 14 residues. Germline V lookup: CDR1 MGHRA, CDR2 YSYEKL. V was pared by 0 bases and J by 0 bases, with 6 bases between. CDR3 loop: CASSQDQVSYEQYF. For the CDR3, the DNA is TGCGCCAGCAGCCAAGATCAGGTCTCCTACGAGCAGTACTTC.

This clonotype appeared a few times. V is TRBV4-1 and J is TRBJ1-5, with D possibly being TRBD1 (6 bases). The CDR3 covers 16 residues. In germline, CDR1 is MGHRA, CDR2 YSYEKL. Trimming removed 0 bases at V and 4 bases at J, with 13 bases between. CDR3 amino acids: CASSQEGQGSNQPQHF. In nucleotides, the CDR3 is TGCGCCAGCAGCCAAGAGGGTCAGGGGAGTAATCAGCCCCAGCATTTT.

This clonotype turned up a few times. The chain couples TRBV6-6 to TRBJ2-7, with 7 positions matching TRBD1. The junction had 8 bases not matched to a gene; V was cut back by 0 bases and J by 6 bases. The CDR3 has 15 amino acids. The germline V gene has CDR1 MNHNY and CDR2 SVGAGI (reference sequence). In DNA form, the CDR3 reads TGTGCCAGCAGTTACTCCGCGACAGGGATGGGCGAGCAGTACGTC. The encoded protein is CASSYSATGMGEQYV.

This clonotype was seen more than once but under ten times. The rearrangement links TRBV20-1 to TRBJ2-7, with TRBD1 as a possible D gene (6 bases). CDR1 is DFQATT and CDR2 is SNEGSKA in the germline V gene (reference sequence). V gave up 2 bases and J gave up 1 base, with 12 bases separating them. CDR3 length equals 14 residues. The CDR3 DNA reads TGCAGTGCTAGATCCGACAGGATTTCCTACGAGCAGTACGTC. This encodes CSARSDRISYEQYV.